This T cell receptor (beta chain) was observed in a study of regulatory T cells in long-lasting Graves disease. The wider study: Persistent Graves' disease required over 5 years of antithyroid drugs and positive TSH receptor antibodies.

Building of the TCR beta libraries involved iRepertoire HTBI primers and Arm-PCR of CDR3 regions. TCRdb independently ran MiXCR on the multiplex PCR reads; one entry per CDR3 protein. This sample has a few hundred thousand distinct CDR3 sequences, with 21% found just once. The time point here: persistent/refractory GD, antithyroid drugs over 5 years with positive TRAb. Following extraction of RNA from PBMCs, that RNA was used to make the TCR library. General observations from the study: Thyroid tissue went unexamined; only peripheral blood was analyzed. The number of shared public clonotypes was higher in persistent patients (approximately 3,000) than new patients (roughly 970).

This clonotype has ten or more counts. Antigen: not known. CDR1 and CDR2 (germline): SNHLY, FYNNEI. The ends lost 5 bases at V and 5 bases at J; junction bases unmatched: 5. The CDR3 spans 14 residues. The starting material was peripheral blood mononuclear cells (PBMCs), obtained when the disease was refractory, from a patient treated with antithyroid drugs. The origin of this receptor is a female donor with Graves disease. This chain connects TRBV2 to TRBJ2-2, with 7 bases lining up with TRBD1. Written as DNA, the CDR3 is TGTGCCAGCAGTCGACAGGGAGATACCGGGGAGCTGTTTTTT. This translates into CASSRQGDTGELFF.